Presented here are 25 T cell receptor beta chains from one specimen sequenced in a study of control samples from healthy donors and cancer patients. Libraries were prepared by immunoSEQ multiplex PCR; TCRdb keeps only in-frame clonotypes and omits some of them. The sample records about 170,000 clones, over 85% being singletons. The source material was blood. These receptors all stem from a woman aged 55-70 years in good health.

Notes on this clone: The junction departs from the called germline gene at one end, perhaps through a read error. The V gene is TRBV23-1, the J gene TRBJ1-4; D remains unclear. TRBV23-1 is an ORF, and what it does is uncertain. This CDR3 contains 14 residues. CDR3 coding DNA: TGCGCCAGCAGCTCCAGACACCGTGGGAAAAAGCTGTTTTTT. Translated, it gives CASSSRHRGKKLFF.

The chain joins TRBV21-1 to TRBJ1-1. TRBV21-1 counts as a pseudogene. The CDR3 runs 15 residues. CDR3 loop: CASAVVSLRNTEAFF. DNA for the CDR3: TGTGCCAGCGCGGTGGTATCGCTCCGAAACACTGAAGCTTTCTTT.

The genes are TRBV10-3 and TRBJ1-1, with a tentative D call TRBD1 (5 bases). CDR3 length: 13 residues. Germline CDR1 and CDR2: ENHRY and SYGVKD. The V gene lost 9 bases and the J gene lost 0 bases, with 11 bases spanning the gap. CDR3: CAITGGLNTEAFF. CDR3 nucleotides: TGTGCCATTACGGGGGGATTGAACACTGAAGCTTTCTTT.

The CDR3 is CASSYLAGGPGRYEQYF. The CDR3, as DNA: TGTGCCAGCAGTTACCTAGCGGGGGGGCCTGGTCGATACGAGCAGTACTTC. V is TRBV6-2 or TRBV6-3 and J is TRBJ2-7; 12 bases map to TRBD2. The CDR3 has 17 residues. Germline V gene lookup returns CDR1 MNHEY and CDR2 SVGEGT. V trimming: 2 bases; J trimming: 4 bases; junction bases outside the gene matches: 9.

V and J are TRBV27 and TRBJ1-4; D perhaps matches TRBD1 (5 bases). The germline V gene encodes CDR1 MNHEY and CDR2 SMNVEV (reference sequence). The germline V and J ends were trimmed by 5 bases and 0 bases, with 13 bases remaining between them. This CDR3 is built from 16 residues. The CDR3 sequence is CASSRSRDATNEKLFF. CDR3 in DNA: TGTGCCAGCAGTCGAAGCAGGGATGCAACTAATGAAAAACTGTTTTTT.

This chain joins TRBV9 and TRBJ1-1; D is unclear. V was shortened by 0 bases and J by 0 bases, with 9 bases between the two germline ends. The CDR3 runs 15 residues. Germline V CDR1 and CDR2: SGDLS, YYNGEE. The CDR3: CASSVGAEMNTEAFF. The CDR3 DNA is TGTGCCAGCAGCGTAGGGGCAGAAATGAACACTGAAGCTTTCTTT. Full variable domain (outside the CDR3, taken from reference TRBV9 and TRBJ1-1): DSGVTQTPKHLITATGQRVTLRCSPRSGDLSVYWYQQSLDQGLQFLIQYYNGEERAKGNILERFSAQQFPDLHSELNLSSLELGDSALYFCASSVGAEMNTEAFFGQGTRLTVV.

The V call is TRBV6-1, the J call TRBJ2-2, with 10 bases identical to TRBD2. The CDR3 is made up of 17 amino acids. V was clipped by 4 bases and J by 0 bases; unmatched bases: 5. CDR1 is MNHNS, CDR2 SASEGT, per germline. The CDR3 region has the DNA TGTGCCAGCAGTGGGACTAGCGGAGCTTCGAACACCGGGGAGCTGTTTTTT. Its protein is CASSGTSGASNTGELFF.

This clone was observed once. The chain links TRBV10-3 to TRBJ1-6, with D tentatively TRBD1 (6 bases). V lost 8 bases to trimming and J lost 10 bases, with 15 bases between them. The CDR3 contains 13 residues. Per germline, CDR1 ENHRY and CDR2 SYGVKD. The CDR3 nucleotides are TGTGCCATCGGGGCAGGGACACGGTCACCCCTCCACTTT. Its protein product is CAIGAGTRSPLHF.

J is TRBJ1-1 and V is TRBV11-2, with D uncertain. Germline V gene lookup returns CDR1 SGHAT and CDR2 FQNNGV. V dropped 0 bases and J dropped 4 bases, with 6 bases sitting between them. This CDR3 has 13 amino acids. CDR3 bases: TGTGCCAGCAGCTTAGAGGCTGGCACTGAAGCTTTCTTT. It translates to CASSLEAGTEAFF.

The chain has TRBV28 and TRBJ1-1; D uncertain. Trimming stripped 0 bases from V and 1 base from J, with 6 bases between. The CDR3 runs 14 residues. Germline values: CDR1 MDHEN, CDR2 SYDVKM. As DNA, the CDR3 is TGTGCCAGCAGTTTATGGTCGGGGAACACTGAAGCTTTCTTT. Translating gives CASSLWSGNTEAFF.

The chain carries TRBV14 and TRBJ2-5; 9 nucleotides align to TRBD2. The ends lost 3 bases at V and 1 base at J; junction bases unmatched: 3. Germline CDR1 is SGHDN and CDR2 is FVKESK. The CDR3 runs to 15 residues. CDR3 DNA sequence: TGTGCCAGCAGCCAGCGGGGGGGATTCCAAGAGACCCAGTACTTC. Amino acids: CASSQRGGFQETQYF.

This clone was counted a single time. This sequence joins TRBV5-4 and TRBJ1-1; D might be TRBD1 (6 bases). V was pared by 4 bases and J by 5 bases, with 24 bases between. The CDR3 covers 17 residues. Per the germline V gene, CDR1 is SGHNT and CDR2 is YYREEE (reference sequence). CDR3 protein: CASSTSGTPLGWTEAFF. The CDR3 DNA reads as TGTGCCAGCAGCACTTCCGGGACACCGCTAGGATGGACTGAAGCTTTCTTT.

The chain carries TRBV21-1 and TRBJ1-5; the table's D call, TRBD1, has no DNA check behind it. TRBV21-1 is classified as a pseudogene. The length of the CDR3 is 16 residues. The CDR3 loop is CASSRRSGTGKEPQHF. DNA for the CDR3: TGTGCCAGCAGCCGTCGATCCGGGACAGGGAAGGAGCCCCAGCATTTT.

The V and J genes are TRBV11-2 and TRBJ1-4; D is undetermined. The CDR3 contains 13 residues. Germline V lookup: CDR1 SGHAT, CDR2 FQNNGV. V was cut by 5 bases and J by 5 bases, with 9 bases left in between. CDR3: CASSARWNEKLFF. The CDR3, as DNA: TGTGCCAGCAGCGCCCGATGGAATGAAAAACTGTTTTTT.

CDR3: CASSFTGGSYGYTF. CDR3 sequence (DNA): TGTGCCAGCAGCTTTACAGGGGGAAGCTATGGCTACACCTTC. The J gene is TRBJ1-2, the V gene TRBV5-6; 8 nucleotides agree with TRBD1. V shed 2 bases and J 4 bases; nucleotides not matched to a gene: 4. Germline CDR1 is SGHDT and CDR2 is YYEEEE. The CDR3 loop spans 14 amino acids.

A single count supports this clone. V gene TRBV10-3 combines with J gene TRBJ1-1, with a weak D call TRBD1 (6 bases). Trimming took off 6 bases at V and 3 bases at J, with 14 bases between the two ends. The CDR3 is 14 residues long. Germline lookup yields CDR1 ENHRY and CDR2 SYGVKD. CDR3 nucleotides: TGTGCCATCAGAGGAACAGGGAAGGACACTGAAGCTTTCTTT. This encodes CAIRGTGKDTEAFF.

This chain links TRBV9 with TRBJ1-2; D is perhaps TRBD1 (5 bases). The CDR3 contains 14 residues. Germline V gene sequence: CDR1 SGDLS, CDR2 YYNGEE. V was cut by 6 bases and J by 8 bases, with 20 bases left in between. CDR3 region: CASTVGRGAEGYTF. The CDR3 nucleotides are TGTGCCAGCACCGTGGGCCGAGGGGCGGAAGGCTACACCTTC.

Here the CDR3 reads CAWTRAKKTFF. CDR3 coding DNA: TGTGCCTGGACCCGCGCCAAAAAAACTTTCTTT. This chain uses TRBV30 with TRBJ1-1, with D unclear. This CDR3 is 11 amino acids long. Trimming stripped 4 bases from V and 12 bases from J, with 15 bases between. Germline CDR1 and CDR2: GTSNPN and SVGIG (reference sequence).

The J gene is TRBJ1-1, the V gene TRBV14; D not resolved. Deletions cut 0 bases from V and 9 bases from J, with 26 bases between. Germline CDR1 reads SGHDN; CDR2 reads FVKESK. This CDR3 is 18 amino acids long. CDR3 sequence (DNA): TGTGCCAGCAGCCAAGAGGGTCATGTAGGCCCTCGCCTGATTAAAGCTTTCTTT. It codes for CASSQEGHVGPRLIKAFF.

The J gene is TRBJ2-7, the V gene TRBV14, with a weak D call TRBD1 (6 bases). Per germline, CDR1 SGHDN and CDR2 FVKESK. There are 16 residues in the CDR3. The V end lost 0 bases, the J end lost 5 bases, and 17 bases lay between the germline ends. CDR3 nucleotides: TGTGCCAGCAGCCAAGATGCAGGGGTCAGGGTAAACGAGCAGTACTTC. It translates to CASSQDAGVRVNEQYF.

V and J are TRBV3-1 (or the pseudogene TRBV3-2) and TRBJ1-3; D gene ambiguous. Between the trimmed V and J ends, which lost 0 bases and 0 bases, there was a span of 9 bases. The germline V gene encodes CDR1 LGHDT and CDR2 YNNKEL (reference sequence). There are 16 residues in the CDR3. In DNA, the CDR3 is TGTGCCAGCAGCCAAGATCTAACATACTCTGGAAACACCATATATTTT. Translating it yields CASSQDLTYSGNTIYF.

The gene calls are TRBV7-8 and TRBJ1-2, with 8 nucleotides matching TRBD1. Looked up from germline, CDR1 is SGHVS and CDR2 is FQNEAQ. This CDR3 is 16 amino acids long. V lost 5 bases and J lost 4; bases outside the gene matches: 12. The CDR3 DNA follows: TGTGCCAGCAGCCAAGCGGGGCAGGGGGCTGTCTATGGCTACACCTTC. Protein sequence: CASSQAGQGAVYGYTF.

The chain links TRBV15 to TRBJ1-4; tentatively, D is TRBD1 (5 bases). This CDR3 is 15 amino acids long. V was shortened by 0 bases and J by 8 bases, with 13 bases between the two germline ends. Germline-derived CDR1 and CDR2 are LNHNV and YYDKDF (reference sequence). The CDR3 region has the DNA TGTGCCACCAGCAGAGATAGGGGTCATACGGAAAAACTGTTTTTT. Its translation is CATSRDRGHTEKLFF.

This clone was seen once. The rearrangement uses TRBV19 and TRBJ1-3; 9 bases agree with TRBD1. The CDR3 consists of 13 residues. Germline-derived CDR1 and CDR2 are LNHDA and SQIVND (reference sequence). Trimming took 9 bases from V and 2 from J; bases not matched to a gene: 2. The CDR3 protein is CASRQGAGNTIYF. Written as DNA, the CDR3 is TGTGCCAGCCGACAGGGGGCTGGAAACACCATATATTTT. Full variable domain (outside the CDR3, taken from reference TRBV19 and TRBJ1-3): DGGITQSPKYLFRKEGQNVTLSCEQNLNHDAMYWYRQDPGQGLRLIYYSQIVNDFQKGDIAEGYSVSREKKESFPLTVTSAQKNPTAFYLCASRQGAGNTIYFGEGSWLTVV.

V usage is TRBV4-1 and J usage is TRBJ2-7, with 8 bases aligning to TRBD2. The CDR3 is made up of 18 amino acids. Germline V gene data show CDR1 as MGHRA and CDR2 as YSYEKL. J was trimmed by 4 bases and V by 0 bases; bases with no gene match: 14. The CDR3 region is CASSQDVSGGATWYEQYF. The CDR3 nucleotides are TGCGCCAGCAGCCAAGACGTCAGCGGGGGCGCGACGTGGTACGAGCAGTACTTC.